The rows below give T cell receptor beta chains drawn from one sample of a study of shared clonotypes between healthy human individuals. The data were produced by immunoSEQ multiplex PCR, yet TCRdb's version contains in-frame clones alone and is incomplete. The sample yields around 1,100,000 clones, 77% seen once. Sequenced material: memory CD4+ T cells from PBMCs. The receptors shown here come from a man aged 18 to 29 in good health. Some clones in this sample may be carry-over from other donors' samples. The CDR3 runs from the conserved cysteine through the conserved F or W. The order of the fields is J gene, clone size, CDR3 length, D gene, V gene, CDR3 protein, CDR3 DNA. A D gene is named only where the DNA matches it firmly. Size tells how often a clone was seen (once, few, many) or the class of an expanded clone, and some rows leave it out.

>TRBJ1-5|.|14|TRBD1|TRBV28
CASTRGGGNQPQHF
TGTGCCAGCACTAGAGGGGGCGGCAATCAGCCCCAGCATTTT
>TRBJ2-3|.|15|.|TRBV5-1
CASSASGALTDTQYF
TGCGCCAGCAGTGCCTCCGGGGCCCTGACAGATACGCAGTATTTT
>TRBJ1-1|few|12|.|TRBV2
CASSIGAVEAFF
TGTGCCAGCAGTATCGGGGCGGTAGAAGCTTTCTTT
>TRBJ1-1|once|16|TRBD1|TRBV28
CASRYRDRGRPTEAFF
TGTGCCAGCAGATACCGGGACAGGGGGCGCCCGACTGAAGCTTTCTTT
>TRBJ2-6|once|15|.|TRBV6-6
CASSVGGSGANVLTF
TGTGCCAGCAGTGTTGGCGGCTCTGGGGCCAACGTCCTGACTTTC
>TRBJ2-7|.|14|.|TRBV5-1
CASNRGDSTYEQYF
TGCGCCAGCAACCGCGGCGACAGCACCTACGAGCAGTACTTC
>TRBJ2-7|.|14|.|TRBV30
CAWSLGGVYPGQYF
TGTGCCTGGAGTTTGGGGGGTGTTTATCCGGGGCAGTACTTC
>TRBJ2-7|.|14|.|TRBV11-2
CASSLPGLIYEQYF
TGTGCCAGCAGCTTACCGGGACTCATCTACGAGCAGTACTTC
>TRBJ2-1|few|14|.|TRBV4-1
CASSQVPRNNEQFF
TGCGCCAGCAGCCAAGTCCCCAGAAACAATGAGCAGTTCTTC
>TRBJ2-7|.|13|TRBD1|TRBV7-2
CASSSQGGYEQYF
TGTGCCAGCAGCTCACAGGGGGGCTACGAGCAGTACTTC
>TRBJ1-2|.|13|TRBD1|TRBV7-9
CASSRGQGYGYTF
TGTGCCAGCAGCCGGGGACAGGGGTATGGCTACACCTTC
>TRBJ1-5|once|13|.|TRBV5-1
CASSLSYDQPQHF
TGCGCCAGTAGCTTAAGTTATGATCAGCCCCAGCATTTT
>TRBJ2-2|few|17|.|TRBV9
CASSVEGGLREGGELFF
TGTGCCAGCAGCGTAGAAGGTGGACTCCGAGAGGGCGGGGAGCTGTTTTTT
>TRBJ2-3|once|14|.|TRBV28
CASSSSDRADTQYF
TGTGCCAGCAGTTCGTCGGACCGGGCGGATACGCAGTATTTT
>TRBJ2-7|.|14|.|TRBV13
CASSLQGSTYEQYF
TGTGCCAGCAGTCTACAGGGATCTACCTACGAGCAGTACTTC
>TRBJ2-1|.|15|TRBD2|TRBV5-5
CASSLGLAELNEQFF
TGTGCCAGCAGCTTGGGACTAGCGGAGCTCAATGAGCAGTTCTTC
>TRBJ1-1|.|12|TRBD1|TRBV6-5
CASSTGQWEAFF
TGTGCCAGCAGTACGGGACAGTGGGAAGCTTTCTTT
>TRBJ2-2|.|14|.|TRBV6-1
CASNKGGFTGELFF
TGTGCCAGCAATAAGGGTGGATTCACCGGGGAGCTGTTTTTT
>TRBJ2-1|.|15|.|TRBV7-6
CASSFLGRADNEQFF
TGTGCCAGCAGCTTCTTAGGAAGGGCAGACAATGAGCAGTTCTTC
>TRBJ1-3|.|16|.|TRBV27
CASSRSGPHSGNTIYF
TGTGCCAGCAGCCGGTCGGGCCCTCACTCTGGAAACACCATATATTTT
>TRBJ1-1|.|14|.|TRBV7-8
CASSLDSGLTEAFF
TGTGCCAGCAGCTTAGACTCAGGTCTCACTGAAGCTTTCTTT
>TRBJ1-3|once|14|.|TRBV5-4
CASSDGGEGNTIYF
TGTGCCAGCAGCGACGGGGGGGAAGGAAACACCATATATTTT
>TRBJ2-7|.|16|.|TRBV7-3
CASSPGWEGTSYEQYF
TGTGCCAGCAGCCCAGGATGGGAGGGGACATCCTACGAGCAGTACTTC
>TRBJ2-2|once|16|TRBD2|TRBV10-3
CAIRGLAGGRAGELFF
TGTGCCATCAGGGGACTAGCGGGAGGACGTGCCGGGGAGCTGTTTTTT
>TRBJ2-5|.|13|.|TRBV7-8
CASRGLRGETQYF
TGTGCCAGCAGAGGACTGAGAGGAGAGACCCAGTACTTC
>TRBJ2-7|.|14|TRBD1|TRBV5-4
CASSTRDSPYEQYF
TGTGCCAGCAGCACTCGGGACAGCCCCTACGAGCAGTACTTC
>TRBJ1-4|.|18|TRBD1|TRBV25-1
CASSGDRDRGLSLEKLFF
TGTGCCAGCAGTGGAGACCGGGACAGGGGACTCTCGCTTGAAAAACTGTTTTTT
>TRBJ2-1|.|15|TRBD2|TRBV6-1
CASRTGAGGINEQFF
TGTGCCAGCCGTACAGGAGCGGGAGGCATCAATGAGCAGTTCTTC
>TRBJ2-4|.|14|.|TRBV29-1
CSVANPLAKNIQYF
TGCAGCGTTGCTAACCCTCTGGCCAAAAACATTCAGTACTTC
>TRBJ2-1|.|18|.|TRBV7-2
CASSLASGSSSSYNEQFF
TGTGCCAGCAGCTTAGCTAGCGGAAGCTCTAGCTCCTACAATGAGCAGTTCTTC
>TRBJ1-5|.|14|TRBD1|TRBV29-1
CSVRGQGSNQPQHF
TGCAGCGTCCGCGGACAGGGGAGCAATCAGCCCCAGCATTTT
>TRBJ2-2|.|14|.|TRBV15
CATSRDLSAGELFF
TGTGCCACCAGCAGAGATCTCTCCGCCGGGGAGCTGTTTTTT
>TRBJ2-2|.|15|.|TRBV2
CASKGRWTNTGELFF
TGTGCCAGCAAGGGGCGGTGGACGAACACCGGGGAGCTGTTTTTT
>TRBJ2-1|once|8|.|TRBV29-1
CSVEEQFF
TGCAGCGTAGAGGAGCAGTTCTTC
>TRBJ1-1|once|15|.|TRBV27
CASNYGNVMNTEAFF
TGTGCCAGCAACTATGGAAACGTTATGAACACTGAAGCTTTCTTT
>TRBJ1-3|once|14|.|TRBV19
CASSMGGSGNTIYF
TGTGCCAGTAGTATGGGAGGCTCTGGAAACACCATATATTTT
>TRBJ2-1|.|16|TRBD2|TRBV7-8
CASSFRLAGGPNEQFF
TGTGCCAGCAGCTTCCGACTAGCGGGAGGGCCAAATGAGCAGTTCTTC
>TRBJ1-1|.|13|.|TRBV15
CATSNRENTEAFF
TGTGCCACCAGCAACCGAGAGAACACTGAAGCTTTCTTT
>TRBJ1-3|many|11|.|TRBV28
CATLRENTIYF
TGTGCCACGCTCAGGGAAAACACCATATATTTT
>TRBJ2-6|.|16|TRBD1|TRBV28
CASRGQGVSGANVLTF
TGTGCCAGCAGAGGACAGGGGGTCTCTGGGGCCAACGTCCTGACTTTC
>TRBJ1-6|.|15|TRBD1|TRBV29-1
CSVRFGTANNSPLHF
TGCAGCGTGAGATTCGGGACAGCTAATAATTCACCCCTCCACTTT
>TRBJ2-5|.|15|.|TRBV11-3
CASSLGRGYQETQYF
TGTGCCAGCAGCTTGGGGCGGGGCTATCAAGAGACCCAGTACTTC